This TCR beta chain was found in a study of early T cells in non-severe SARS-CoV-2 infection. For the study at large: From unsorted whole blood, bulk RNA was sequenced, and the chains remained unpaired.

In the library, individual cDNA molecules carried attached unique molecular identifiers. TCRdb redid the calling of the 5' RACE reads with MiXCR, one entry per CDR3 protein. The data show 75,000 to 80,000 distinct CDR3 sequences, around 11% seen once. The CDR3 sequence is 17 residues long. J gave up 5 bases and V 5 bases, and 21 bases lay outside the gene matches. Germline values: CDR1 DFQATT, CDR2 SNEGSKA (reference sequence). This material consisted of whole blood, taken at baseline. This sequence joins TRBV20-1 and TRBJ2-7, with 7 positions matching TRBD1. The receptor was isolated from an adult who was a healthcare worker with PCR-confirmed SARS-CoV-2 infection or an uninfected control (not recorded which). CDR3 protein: CSAPKRGGQSRVDEQYF. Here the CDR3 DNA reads TGCAGTGCTCCCAAGAGAGGGGGACAGTCGAGAGTCGACGAGCAGTACTTC.